What follows is one TCR beta chain and its context. This sample is part of a study of control samples from healthy donors and cancer patients. The V gene's germline CDR1 is MDHEN and CDR2 SYDVKM. Trimming removed 5 bases from V and 2 bases from J; junction bases left unmatched: 2. This CDR3 contains 13 residues. Profiled with immunoSEQ multiplex PCR; TCRdb holds only in-frame clones, not every one. The data show about 150,000 clones, approximately 94% seen once. This TCR came from a middle-aged man in good health. Sequencing was done on a sample of blood. V is TRBV28 and J is TRBJ2-7; 8 positions agree with TRBD1. The CDR3 region is CASSVDRAYEQYF. CDR3 DNA sequence: TGTGCCAGCAGTGTGGACAGGGCCTACGAGCAGTACTTC. The full variable domain, rest sourced from reference TRBV28 and TRBJ2-7, is DVKVTQSSRYLVKRTGEKVFLECVQDMDHENMFWYRQDPGLGLRLIYFSYDVKMKEKGDIPEGYSVSREKKERFSLILESASTNQTSMYLCASSVDRAYEQYFGPGTRLTVT.